This paragraph reports one T cell receptor (beta chain). Its specificity is not known. Here immunoSEQ multiplex PCR was the method, and the copy in TCRdb shows in-frame clones only, minus some. This table holds about 1.5 million clones, around 97% found once. The data are from a study of shared clonotypes between healthy human individuals. General study findings and limits: The study sampled only blood, and tissue repertoires likely differ. Although depth was large, rarefaction showed that sequencing of the sorted subsets was incomplete.

Trimming pared 4 bases from V and 5 bases from J, leaving 17 bases between. Germline V lookup: CDR1 SQVTM, CDR2 ANQGSEA. CDR3 length equals 14 residues. The chain employs TRBV29-1 and TRBJ1-1, with a possible D match to TRBD1 (5 bases). The clonotype originates from a man in his thirties or forties in good health. Sequenced input: naive CD4+ T cells sorted from blood. Indicated subset: CD45RA+ positively selected. The CDR3 here is CSVVRAQGWTEAFF. In DNA, the CDR3 is TGCAGCGTTGTACGCGCCCAGGGTTGGACTGAAGCTTTCTTT.